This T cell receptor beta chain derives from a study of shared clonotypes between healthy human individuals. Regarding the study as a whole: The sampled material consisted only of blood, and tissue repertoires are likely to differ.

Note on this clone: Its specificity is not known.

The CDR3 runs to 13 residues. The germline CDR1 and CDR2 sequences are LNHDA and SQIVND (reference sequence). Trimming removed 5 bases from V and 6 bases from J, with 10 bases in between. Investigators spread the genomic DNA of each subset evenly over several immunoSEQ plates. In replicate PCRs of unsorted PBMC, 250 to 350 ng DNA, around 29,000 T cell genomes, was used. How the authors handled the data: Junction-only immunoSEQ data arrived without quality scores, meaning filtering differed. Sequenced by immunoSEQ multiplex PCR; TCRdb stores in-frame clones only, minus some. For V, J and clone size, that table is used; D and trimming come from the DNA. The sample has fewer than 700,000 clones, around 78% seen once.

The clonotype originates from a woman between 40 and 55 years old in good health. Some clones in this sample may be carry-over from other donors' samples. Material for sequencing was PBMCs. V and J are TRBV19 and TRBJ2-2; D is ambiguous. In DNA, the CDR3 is TGTGCCAGTAGTTCCACCCTTCCCGGGGAGCTGTTTTTT. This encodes CASSSTLPGELFF.